The TCR beta chain described here comes from a study of T cell responses to AZD1222 COVID-19 vaccine. Germline V gene data show CDR1 as MNHEY and CDR2 as SVGAGI. The CDR3 runs 14 residues. With 8 bases removed from V and 2 bases from J, the gap between germline ends came to 13 bases. TCRdb's table, derived via immunoSEQ multiplex PCR, lists solely in-frame clones and lacks some. The sample shows tens of thousands of clones, more than 70% of them seen only once. The TCR originated in an adult in good health. The sequences come from peripheral blood, collected on day 0 of AZD1222 vaccination. The chain has TRBV6-5 and TRBJ1-3; D is perhaps TRBD1 (6 bases). CDR3 region: CASAKGDPGNTIYF. Here the CDR3 DNA reads TGTGCCAGCGCGAAGGGGGACCCTGGAAACACCATATATTTT.